Sequencing of this T cell receptor beta chain was carried out in a study of monozygotic twins with inflammatory bowel disease (dated by TCRdb to between 2019 and 2020). Background for the entire study: A total of 28 monozygotic twin pairs were included in the full study, comprising nine German pairs (four IBD-concordant, five IBD-discordant) and 19 IBD-discordant Danish pairs. The search for disease-associated traits relied mainly on comparing IBD patients with their genetically identical healthy co-twins within discordant pairs. Each individual had, on average, about 151 000 unique TCRalpha sequences and 181 000 unique TCRbeta sequences available for analysis.

What the work shows at the level of the full study, not this receptor alone: Because patients were on differing immunosuppressive treatments, the repertoires may have picked up extra background noise and inter-individual variability. Different T cell subtypes could not be distinguished in the analysis. Fewer clonotypes were shared with other individuals by IBD patients than by healthy twins, most markedly in patients showing signs of disease activity. No difference in repertoire similarity was observed between concordant and discordant twins, possibly owing to limited statistical power. No single strong signal or clonotype linked to IBD turned up in the results, so the idea that one exists was not supported. Measured by the inverse Simpson index, TCRbeta repertoire diversity was lower in IBD patients than in their healthy co-twins.

From each donor, a roughly 2.3 ml peripheral blood sample was drawn into PAXgene tubes and stored at -80 degrees C. Without any T cell sorting, total RNA was extracted from whole blood using the PAXgene blood miRNA kit on an automated QIAcube. Peripheral blood from monozygotic twin pairs who were concordant or discordant for inflammatory bowel disease underwent deep TCRalpha and TCRbeta repertoire profiling using unique molecular barcoding. For every twin pair, smoking habits were documented, and each individual was categorised as a current, former or never smoker. Libraries were prepared through 5' RACE. For each TCR library, 3,000 to 3,500 ng of total RNA was used. For each sample, cDNA synthesis was carried out in eight separate reactions using SMARTScribe reverse transcriptase. During cDNA synthesis, unique molecular identifiers containing a 6-nucleotide sample barcode were introduced by template switching. Two nested PCRs of around 15 and 10 cycles amplified the TCRalpha and TCRbeta cDNA, and bead purification followed each PCR. Before amplification, the cDNA was treated with uracil DNA-glycosylase and purified using the QIAquick PCR purification kit. The second PCR added Illumina TruSeq-compatible adapters along with sample-specific barcodes. Library quality and concentration were assessed using TapeStation and Qubit, and 4.5 to 5.5 ng of each library was pooled. Sequencing of pooled libraries was carried out on an Illumina HiSeq2500 single-index Rapid Run using 2 x 100 bp reads and custom sequencing primers. Under the source paper's analysis protocol: UMI-based consensus assembly with MiGEC version 1.2.6 was used to correct PCR and sequencing errors. MiXCR version 2.1.1 was used to carry out V(D)J alignment, clonotype assembly and CDR3 extraction. Normalisation of gene usage, clonotype sharing and MAIT/NKT TCR abundance was achieved by analysing the top 1000, 10 000 and 20 000 clonotypes per sample. Diversity was computed as the inverse Simpson index with the vegan R package after downsampling to 27 000 UMIs. Paired Mann-Whitney U tests were applied to discordant twin pairs, with Benjamini-Hochberg correction for multiple testing. TCRdb reprocessed the reads into one record per CDR3 protein sequence, lacking DNA. It is TCRdb's table, rather than the study itself, that gives the V and J calls and clone size. The table of this sample itemizes roughly 300,000 distinct CDR3 sequences. Together, the top ten hold 5.6% of the sample.

The CDR3 covers 13 residues, taking in both the cysteine and the phenylalanine. The DNA sequence is not available. Based on the germline V gene (reference sequence), the CDR1 and CDR2 sequences are MNHNY and SVGAGI. To note about this clonotype: It lacks a known antigen.

Recombination linked TRBV6-6 to TRBJ1-1. This TCR derives from a human donor with ulcerative colitis or Crohn's disease, or a healthy co-twin of an affected twin (not recorded which). Source material: blood. The CDR3 protein sequence reads: CATGYLKNTEAFF.